A single sample is the source of the 28 T cell receptor beta chains below, sequenced in a study of beta chain features in type 1 diabetes. These receptors' antigens are unknown. General observations from the study: Patients with Type 1 diabetes showed moderately but significantly shorter TCRB CDR3s in all four CD4+ subsets.

Since all of the isolated RNA was reverse transcribed, expressed TCRB transcripts were what got sequenced. The repertoire was sequenced with immunoSEQ multiplex PCR; TCRdb's copy has only in-frame clones and lacks some. Of around 310,000 clones in the sample, approximately 13% were seen once. Sequenced input: naive CD4+ T cells from blood. The receptors derive from a woman younger than 30 with type 1 diabetes.

This clone was detected a few times. The rearrangement uses TRBV9 and TRBJ2-2; a possible D gene is TRBD2 (5 bases). Germline CDR1 is SGDLS and CDR2 is YYNGEE. The CDR3 loop spans 13 amino acids. V lost 7 bases and J lost 4, with 11 bases in between. The CDR3 here is CASHTGSTGELFF. CDR3 sequence (DNA): TGTGCCAGCCACACGGGAAGCACCGGGGAGCTGTTTTTT.

This chain connects TRBV5-6 to TRBJ2-1, with 9 bases that match TRBD1. Looked up from germline, CDR1 is SGHDT and CDR2 is YYEEEE. Trimming cost V 4 bases and J 6 bases; bases outside gene matches: 2. The CDR3 spans 13 residues. The CDR3 DNA is TGTGCCAGCAGCGCGGACAGGGGCAATGAGCAGTTCTTC. As protein: CASSADRGNEQFF.

This clone was observed a handful of times. The V call is TRBV9, the J call TRBJ2-1; D is perhaps TRBD2 (5 bases). There are 16 residues in the CDR3. From germline, CDR1 is SGDLS and CDR2 YYNGEE. Trimming removed 0 bases from V and 5 bases from J, with 15 bases in between. CDR3 in amino acids: CASSVVSLAANNEQFF. The CDR3 DNA follows: TGTGCCAGCAGCGTAGTTTCCCTAGCCGCAAACAATGAGCAGTTCTTC.

The V and J genes are TRBV27 and TRBJ2-7; 13 positions match TRBD2. The CDR3 contains 17 residues. V dropped 5 bases and J dropped 0; count of bases not matched to a gene: 7. Germline CDR1 MNHEY, CDR2 SMNVEV (reference sequence). The CDR3 loop is CASSPRLAGGYSYEQYF. CDR3 sequence (DNA): TGTGCCAGCAGTCCCCGACTAGCGGGAGGCTACTCCTACGAGCAGTACTTC.

This chain joins TRBV29-1 and TRBJ1-1; no definite D call. Germline CDR1 SQVTM, CDR2 ANQGSEA. The CDR3 is 12 residues long. The V gene lost 5 bases and the J gene lost 0 bases, with 7 bases spanning the gap. The CDR3 DNA reads as TGCAGCGTTTCCCTTTTGAACACTGAAGCTTTCTTT. Its translation: CSVSLLNTEAFF.

This sequence joins TRBV28 and TRBJ1-1; D is unresolved. The V gene lost 3 bases and the J gene lost 3 bases, with 14 bases spanning the gap. The CDR3 has 15 amino acids. Germline V gene sequence: CDR1 MDHEN, CDR2 SYDVKM. The CDR3 sequence: CASSLISRGDTEAFF. For the CDR3, the DNA is TGTGCCAGCAGTTTGATCTCCAGAGGAGACACTGAAGCTTTCTTT.

This clone was found a few times. The genes are TRBV29-1 and TRBJ2-1; TRBD2 matches 14 bases. Germline V gene data show CDR1 as SQVTM and CDR2 as ANQGSEA. The CDR3 runs 16 residues. V lost 7 bases and J lost 2; bases outside the gene matches: 7. The CDR3 region is CSARTSGRNAYNEQFF. The CDR3 DNA is TGCAGCGCCCGGACTAGCGGGAGGAATGCCTACAATGAGCAGTTCTTC.

Many counts were recorded for this clone. The J gene is TRBJ1-2, the V gene TRBV29-1, with no clear D. V was pared by 6 bases and J by 3 bases, with 14 bases between. From germline, CDR1 is SQVTM and CDR2 ANQGSEA. The CDR3 has 13 amino acids. The DNA for the CDR3 is TGCAGCGTGCGTCTGGGAGCCGACTATGGCTACACCTTC. Encoded protein: CSVRLGADYGYTF.

This clone was picked up a small number of times. The chain uses TRBV30 and TRBJ2-7; maybe TRBD1 (5 bases). CDR1 is GTSNPN, CDR2 SVGIG, per germline (reference sequence). This CDR3 has 14 amino acids. V lost 5 bases to trimming and J lost 3 bases, with 17 bases between them. The CDR3 protein is CAWDLSGWGYEQYF. The CDR3 nucleotides read TGTGCCTGGGACCTCTCAGGGTGGGGCTACGAGCAGTACTTC.

Only a few counts were recorded for this clone. V gene TRBV11-2 combines with J gene TRBJ2-3; D unclear. This CDR3 has 14 amino acids. Trimming took off 2 bases at V and 1 base at J, with 7 bases between the two ends. CDR1 is SGHAT and CDR2 is FQNNGV in the germline V gene. This CDR3 is CASSLSRGTDTQYF. The CDR3 bases are TGTGCCAGCAGCTTATCCCGTGGCACAGATACGCAGTATTTT.

This clone came up a few times. The V and J genes are TRBV7-7 and TRBJ2-7; 8 nucleotides match TRBD2. Losses at the gene ends were 6 bases for V and 2 bases for J; bases not matched to a gene: 9. The V gene's germline CDR1 is SSHAT and CDR2 FNYEAQ (reference sequence). CDR3 size: 15 residues. The CDR3 region has the DNA TGTGCCAGCAGGTCGAGCGGGAGATCAGCCTACGAGCAGTACTTC. Translating gives CASRSSGRSAYEQYF.

This clone was seen only a few times. This chain links TRBV28 with TRBJ2-7, with a tentative D call TRBD1 (6 bases). V was trimmed by 4 bases and J by 7 bases, leaving 23 bases between them. There are 16 residues in the CDR3. CDR1 and CDR2 from the germline V gene are MDHEN and SYDVKM. The CDR3 bases are TGTGCCAGCAGTTCCAACCCGACAGGACAGTCGGGTGAGCAGTACTTC. Amino acids: CASSSNPTGQSGEQYF.

This clone has only a few counts. The chain carries TRBV28 and TRBJ1-5, with a tentative D call TRBD1 (6 bases). Germline V gives CDR1 MDHEN, CDR2 SYDVKM. Trimming cost V 6 bases and J 6 bases, with 18 bases left between them. The CDR3 extends over 15 amino acids. This chain's CDR3 is CASSPQGRGGQPQHF. The CDR3 DNA reads TGTGCCAGCAGCCCGCAGGGGAGAGGGGGTCAGCCCCAGCATTTT.

The J gene is TRBJ1-1, the V gene TRBV2; the D is unclear. This CDR3 has 13 residues. V shed 5 bases and J shed 2 bases, with 9 bases lying between them. The germline CDR1 and CDR2 sequences are SNHLY and FYNNEI. The CDR3 sequence: CASSTGSNTEAFF. The CDR3 region has the DNA TGTGCCAGCAGTACGGGGAGTAACACTGAAGCTTTCTTT. The whole variable domain, filled in from reference TRBV2 and TRBJ1-1, reads EPEVTQTPSHQVTQMGQEVILRCVPISNHLYFYWYRQILGQKVEFLVSFYNNEISEKSEIFDDQFSVERPDGSNFTLKIRSTKLEDSAMYFCASSTGSNTEAFFGQGTRLTVV.

The V call is TRBV15, the J call TRBJ2-1, with 8 bases matching TRBD2. Germline loops: CDR1 LNHNV, CDR2 YYDKDF (reference sequence). CDR3 length: 17 amino acids. J gave up 10 bases and V 1 base, and 15 bases lay outside the gene matches. CDR3 nucleotide sequence: TGTGCCACCAGCAGAGGGTATGGGACTAGAGAAGGCAAGGAGCAGTTCTTC. Translating it yields CATSRGYGTREGKEQFF. The full variable domain, with the rest looked up from reference TRBV15 and TRBJ2-1, is DAMVIQNPRYQVTQFGKPVTLSCSQTLNHNVMYWYQQKSSQAPKLLFHYYDKDFNNEADTPDNFQSRRPNTSFCFLDIRSPGLGDTAMYLCATSRGYGTREGKEQFFGPGTRLTVL.

This clone was picked up a small number of times. The chain uses TRBV5-1 and TRBJ1-2, with 9 bases lining up with TRBD1. Germline CDR1 SGHRS, CDR2 YFSETQ. With 4 bases clipped from V and 5 bases from J, the junction kept 6 bases outside the gene matches. The CDR3 consists of 14 residues. Written as DNA, the CDR3 is TGCGCCAGCAGCGGAGGGACAGGGACATATGGCTACACCTTC. Translated: CASSGGTGTYGYTF.

In its sample, this clone was seen a few times. The gene calls are TRBV29-1 and TRBJ2-3, with 8 positions matching TRBD1. The CDR3 has 12 amino acids. The J segment lost 4 bases and the V segment lost 7 bases, leaving 4 bases of the junction unmatched. Germline-derived CDR1 and CDR2 are SQVTM and ANQGSEA. The CDR3 DNA sequence: TGCAGCGGGGGACAGGTCTCAGATACGCAGTATTTT. Encoded protein: CSGGQVSDTQYF.

This chain connects TRBV23-1 to TRBJ2-7; D is unclear. TRBV23-1 is noted as an ORF with a role that remains uncertain. There are 11 residues in the CDR3. V dropped 4 bases and J dropped 7 bases, with 8 bases sitting between them. The CDR3 protein is CASSPLGEQYF. The DNA for the CDR3 is TGCGCCAGCAGTCCCCTCGGGGAGCAGTACTTC.

This clone was counted between two and nine times. The gene calls are TRBV11-3 and TRBJ2-5; D gene unclear. CDR3 size: 11 residues. Trimming took off 5 bases at V and 7 bases at J, with 8 bases between the two ends. CDR1 and CDR2 (germline): SGHNT, YENEEA. The CDR3 sequence: CASSGAGTQYF. The DNA of the CDR3 is TGTGCCAGCAGCGGCGCAGGGACCCAGTACTTC. The full variable domain, with the rest looked up from reference TRBV11-3 and TRBJ2-5, is EAGVVQSPRYKIIEKKQPVAFWCNPISGHNTLYWYLQNLGQGPELLIRYENEEAVDDSQLPKDRFSAERLKGVDSTLKIQPAELGDSAVYLCASSGAGTQYFGPGTRLLVL.

This clone has just one count. V and J are TRBV6-5 and TRBJ2-1, with a possible D match to TRBD2 (7 bases). Germline V CDR1 and CDR2: MNHEY, SVGAGI. This CDR3 is 16 amino acids long. Trimming pared 0 bases from V and 1 base from J, leaving 10 bases between. DNA for the CDR3: TGTGCCAGCAGTTACTCCCGGGGGGCATCCTACAATGAGCAGTTCTTC. Residues: CASSYSRGASYNEQFF.

This clone was counted a few times. The V gene is TRBV5-1, the J gene TRBJ2-1, with TRBD1 matching 9 bases. CDR1 SGHRS and CDR2 YFSETQ come from the germline V gene. V was pared by 3 bases and J by 1 base, with 11 bases of the junction left unmatched. This CDR3 contains 18 residues. CDR3 bases: TGCGCCAGCAGCTCTAGCACAGGGGGCTTTAGGTCCTACAATGAGCAGTTCTTC. This translates into CASSSSTGGFRSYNEQFF.

The chain has TRBV18 and TRBJ2-5; possibly TRBD1 for D (5 bases). Germline CDR1 is KGHSH and CDR2 is LQKENI. V was shortened by 2 bases and J by 4 bases, with 14 bases between the two germline ends. CDR3 size: 15 residues. This CDR3 is CASSPTAGNGETQYF. CDR3 nucleotide sequence: TGTGCCAGCTCACCAACGGCAGGGAATGGAGAGACCCAGTACTTC.

The rearrangement links TRBV6-1 to TRBJ1-5; D not resolved. Germline CDR1 reads MNHNS; CDR2 reads SASEGT. The V and J ends lost 8 bases and 2 bases respectively, with 10 bases between them. The CDR3 is made up of 13 amino acids. The chain's CDR3 is CASQEAGNQPQHF. The DNA of the CDR3 is TGTGCCAGCCAGGAGGCCGGCAATCAGCCCCAGCATTTT.

CDR3 coding DNA: TGTGCCAGCTCCGGGGGTTTATGGGGTCAGCCCCAGCATTTT. This translates into CASSGGLWGQPQHF. The rearrangement links TRBV18 to TRBJ1-5; D possibly corresponds to TRBD1 (5 bases). The V gene's germline CDR1 is KGHSH and CDR2 LQKENI. V lost 6 bases, J lost 6 bases, and 15 bases lay in between. This CDR3 is 14 amino acids long.

This clone was seen a handful of times. This chain joins TRBV27 and TRBJ2-1; the D gene is possibly TRBD2 (5 bases). Germline values: CDR1 MNHEY, CDR2 SMNVEV (reference sequence). Trimming cost V 10 bases and J 1 base, with 14 bases left between them. The CDR3 is 14 residues long. CDR3 loop: CATSGYGSYNEQFF. The CDR3, as DNA: TGTGCCACCTCGGGGTATGGTTCCTACAATGAGCAGTTCTTC.

The J gene is TRBJ1-1, the V gene TRBV27, with 8 bases that match TRBD1. The CDR3 is 13 residues long. The germline V gene has CDR1 MNHEY and CDR2 SMNVEV (reference sequence). V trimming: 5 bases; J trimming: 8 bases; junction bases outside the gene matches: 7. CDR3 nucleotides: TGTGCCAGCAGTGAATACAGGGGGGTCGAAGCTTTCTTT. As protein: CASSEYRGVEAFF.

This clone was picked up a small number of times. The chain carries TRBV19 and TRBJ2-1; D is uncertain. CDR3 size: 13 residues. CDR1 is LNHDA, CDR2 SQIVND, per germline (reference sequence). Trimming took 6 bases from V and 0 from J, leaving 6 bases between them. The CDR3 protein is CASSPGSYNEQFF. In nucleotides, the CDR3 is TGTGCCAGTAGCCCGGGCTCCTACAATGAGCAGTTCTTC.

The V call is TRBV7-6, the J call TRBJ2-5; 10 nucleotides agree with TRBD1. Trimming removed 5 bases from V and 2 bases from J; junction bases left unmatched: 8. Per germline, CDR1 SGHVS and CDR2 FNYEAQ. The CDR3 totals 16 residues. This chain's CDR3 is CASSLGTGVGQETQYF. CDR3 sequence (DNA): TGTGCCAGCAGCCTCGGGACAGGGGTGGGTCAAGAGACCCAGTACTTC.